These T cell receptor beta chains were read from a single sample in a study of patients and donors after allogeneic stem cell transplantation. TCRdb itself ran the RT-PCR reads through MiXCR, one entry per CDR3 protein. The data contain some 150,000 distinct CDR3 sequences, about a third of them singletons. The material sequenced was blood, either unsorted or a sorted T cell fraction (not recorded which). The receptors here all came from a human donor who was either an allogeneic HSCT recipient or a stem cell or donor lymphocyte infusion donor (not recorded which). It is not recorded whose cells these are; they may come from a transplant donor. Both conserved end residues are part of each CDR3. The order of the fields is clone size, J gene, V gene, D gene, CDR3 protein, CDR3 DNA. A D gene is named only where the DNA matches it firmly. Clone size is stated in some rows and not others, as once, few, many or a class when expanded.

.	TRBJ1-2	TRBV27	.	CASSISTDFGYTF	TGTGCCAGCAGTATCTCGACGGATTTTGGCTACACCTTC
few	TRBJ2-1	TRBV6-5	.	CASSFQPPGHVTNEQFF	TGTGCCAGCAGTTTTCAGCCCCCGGGACATGTGACCAATGAGCAGTTCTTC
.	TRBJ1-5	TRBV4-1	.	CASSQAWTLPNQPQHF	TGCGCCAGCAGCCAGGCTTGGACCCTACCAAATCAGCCCCAGCATTTT
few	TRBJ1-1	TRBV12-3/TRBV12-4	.	CASSFPTGQAFF	TGTGCCAGCAGTTTCCCGACAGGACAAGCTTTCTTT
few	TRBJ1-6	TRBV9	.	CASSLRAFYNSPLHF	TGTGCCAGCAGCCTCAGGGCTTTCTATAATTCACCCCTCCACTTT
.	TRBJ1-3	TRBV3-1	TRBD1	CASSRGTGFGNTIYF	TGTGCCAGCAGCCGGGGGACAGGGTTTGGAAACACCATATATTTT
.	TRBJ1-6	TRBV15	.	CATSTIGENYNSPLHF	TGTGCCACCAGCACTATAGGGGAAAACTATAATTCACCCCTCCACTTT
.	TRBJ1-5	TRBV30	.	CAWSVSGWTGNQPQHF	TGTGCCTGGAGTGTCTCAGGTTGGACTGGCAATCAGCCCCAGCATTTT
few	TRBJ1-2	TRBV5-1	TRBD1	CASSPFSDRANYGYTF	TGCGCCAGCAGCCCATTCTCCGACAGGGCAAACTATGGCTACACCTTC
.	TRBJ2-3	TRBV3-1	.	CASSQGRGITDTQYF	TGTGCCAGCAGCCAAGGCAGGGGTATAACAGATACGCAGTATTTT
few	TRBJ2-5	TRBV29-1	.	CSVDRIRGTQYF	TGCAGCGTAGACCGAATTAGGGGGACCCAGTACTTC
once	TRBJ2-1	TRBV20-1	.	CSASASTSYNEQFF	TGCAGTGCTAGTGCGAGCACCTCCTACAATGAGCAGTTCTTC
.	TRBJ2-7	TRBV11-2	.	CASSLDGRATLYEQYF	TGTGCCAGCAGCTTAGACGGCAGGGCCACACTCTACGAGCAGTACTTC
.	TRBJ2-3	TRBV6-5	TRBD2	CASSYRSPGGSPDTQYF	TGTGCCAGCAGTTACCGCTCCCCGGGAGGGAGCCCAGATACGCAGTATTTT
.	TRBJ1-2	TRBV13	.	CASSLGRTSVYGYTF	TGTGCCAGCAGCTTAGGTCGGACGTCCGTCTATGGCTACACCTTC
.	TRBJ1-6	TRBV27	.	CASNPTGGYNSPLHF	TGTGCCAGCAACCCGACAGGAGGTTATAATTCACCCCTCCACTTT
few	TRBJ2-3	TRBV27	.	CASRLRASTDTQYF	TGTGCCAGCAGGCTGCGGGCTAGCACAGATACGCAGTATTTT
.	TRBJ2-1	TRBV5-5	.	CASSRRGHNEQFF	TGTGCCAGCAGCCGGCGGGGGCACAATGAGCAGTTCTTC
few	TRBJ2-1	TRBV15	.	CATSNGVDTYNEQFF	TGTGCCACCAGCAACGGTGTTGACACGTACAATGAGCAGTTCTTC
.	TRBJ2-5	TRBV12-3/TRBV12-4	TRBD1	CASSLLGQGYGAQYF	TGTGCCAGCAGTCTTCTGGGACAGGGTTATGGAGCCCAGTACTTC
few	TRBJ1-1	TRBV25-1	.	CASSGLVGWDTEAFF	TGTGCCAGCAGTGGACTGGTGGGGTGGGACACTGAAGCTTTCTTT
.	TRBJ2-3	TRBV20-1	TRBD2	CSAGLAGGSTDTQYF	TGCAGTGCTGGACTAGCGGGGGGATCCACAGATACGCAGTATTTT
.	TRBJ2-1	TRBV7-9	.	CASSPDGLPYNEQFF	TGTGCCAGCAGCCCCGACGGGCTACCTTACAATGAGCAGTTCTTC
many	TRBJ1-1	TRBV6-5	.	CASRRGLLNTEAFF	TGTGCCAGCAGAAGGGGACTTCTGAACACTGAAGCTTTCTTT
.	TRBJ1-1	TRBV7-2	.	CASSLVTTWGTEAFF	TGTGCCAGCAGCTTAGTTACAACGTGGGGCACTGAAGCTTTCTTT
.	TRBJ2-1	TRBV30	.	CAWNILGNEQFF	TGTGCCTGGAACATCCTGGGCAATGAGCAGTTCTTC
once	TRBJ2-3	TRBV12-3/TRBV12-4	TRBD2	CASSPLGLAGTSRTDTQYF	TGTGCCAGCAGCCCCCTGGGACTAGCGGGGACCAGTAGAACAGATACGCAGTATTTT
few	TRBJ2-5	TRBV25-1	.	CASSDSSGQFVQETQYF	TGTGCCAGCAGTGACTCTTCAGGACAGTTTGTACAAGAGACCCAGTACTTC
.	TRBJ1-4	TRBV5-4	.	CASSHGGAKMFF	TGTGCCAGCAGCCATGGCGGGGCTAAGATGTTTTTT
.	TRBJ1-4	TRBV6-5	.	CASRPLRRGDEKLFF	TGTGCCAGCAGGCCCCTGCGGCGGGGGGATGAAAAACTGTTTTTT
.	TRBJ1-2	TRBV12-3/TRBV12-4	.	CASSPQPYYGYTF	TGTGCCAGCAGTCCCCAGCCCTACTATGGCTACACCTTC
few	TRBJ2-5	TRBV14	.	CASSQDWETQYF	TGTGCCAGCAGCCAAGACTGGGAGACCCAGTACTTC
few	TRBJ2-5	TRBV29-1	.	CSVFYPGLDLGETQYF	TGCAGCGTTTTTTATCCGGGACTGGATTTGGGCGAGACCCAGTACTTC
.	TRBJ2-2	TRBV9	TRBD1	CASSPTGTGAGELFF	TGTGCCAGCAGCCCCACCGGGACAGGGGCCGGGGAGCTGTTTTTT
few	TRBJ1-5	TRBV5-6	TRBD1	CASSSIQGNQPQHF	TGTGCCAGCAGCTCAATACAGGGGAATCAGCCCCAGCATTTT
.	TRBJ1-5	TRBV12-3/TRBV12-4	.	CASSSRGSNQPQHF	TGTGCCAGCAGTTCCCGAGGGAGCAATCAGCCCCAGCATTTT
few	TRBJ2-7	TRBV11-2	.	CASSLFRASYEQYF	TGTGCCAGCAGCCTGTTCAGGGCCTCCTACGAGCAGTACTTC
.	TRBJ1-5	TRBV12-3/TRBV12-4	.	CASSLSGQPNQPQHF	TGTGCCAGCAGTCTCTCGGGACAACCCAATCAGCCCCAGCATTTT
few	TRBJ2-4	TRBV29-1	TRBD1	CSVERTGGAWAKNIQYF	TGCAGCGTTGAGCGGACAGGGGGCGCTTGGGCCAAAAACATTCAGTACTTC
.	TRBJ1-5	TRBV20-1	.	CSAITRTGRTQPQHF	TGCAGTGCTATAACTCGGACTGGACGAACCCAGCCCCAGCATTTT
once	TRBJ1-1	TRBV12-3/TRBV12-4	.	CASRAPGEAFF	TGTGCCAGCAGAGCCCCAGGGGAAGCTTTCTTT
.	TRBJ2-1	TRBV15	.	CATSRDQGSGNEQFF	TGTGCCACCAGCAGAGACCAGGGTTCGGGCAATGAGCAGTTCTTC
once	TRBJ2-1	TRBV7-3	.	CASSAKGAYNEQFF	TGTGCCAGCAGTGCGAAGGGGGCCTACAATGAGCAGTTCTTC
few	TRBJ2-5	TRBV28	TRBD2	CASNGGETQYF	TGTGCCAGCAACGGGGGGGAGACCCAGTACTTC
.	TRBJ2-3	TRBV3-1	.	CASSQGGGATDTQYF	TGTGCCAGCAGCCAAGGCGGAGGGGCCACAGATACGCAGTATTTT
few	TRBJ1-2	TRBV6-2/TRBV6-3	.	CASSYSLPGYGYTF	TGTGCCAGCAGTTACTCGTTACCAGGGTATGGCTACACCTTC
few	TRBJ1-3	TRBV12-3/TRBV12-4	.	CASSLPKGPGPRNTIYF	TGTGCCAGCAGTCTCCCCAAAGGCCCAGGACCCAGAAACACCATATATTTT
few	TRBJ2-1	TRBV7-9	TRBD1	CASSLGRGTGEVGNEQFF	TGTGCCAGCAGCTTAGGGCGCGGGACAGGGGAGGTAGGCAATGAGCAGTTCTTC
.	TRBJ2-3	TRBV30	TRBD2	CAWSSGLAGPTDTQYF	TGTGCCTGGAGCAGTGGACTAGCGGGACCTACAGATACGCAGTATTTT
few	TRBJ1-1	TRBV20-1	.	CSARMNMNTEAFF	TGCAGTGCTAGGATGAACATGAACACTGAAGCTTTCTTT
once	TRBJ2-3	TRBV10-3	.	CAISVGDTQYF	TGTGCCATCAGCGTGGGGGATACGCAGTATTTT
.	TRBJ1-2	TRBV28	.	CASSFTGPKGYTF	TGTGCCAGCAGTTTCACCGGGCCTAAAGGCTACACCTTC
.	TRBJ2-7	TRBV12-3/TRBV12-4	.	CASEGEYEQYF	TGTGCCAGCGAAGGGGAGTACGAGCAGTACTTC
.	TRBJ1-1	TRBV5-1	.	CASSFLGGEAFF	TGCGCCAGCAGCTTTTTAGGGGGTGAAGCTTTCTTT
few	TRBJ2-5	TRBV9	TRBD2	CASSVEASGGEFETQYF	TGTGCCAGCAGCGTAGAGGCAAGCGGGGGGGAGTTCGAGACCCAGTACTTC
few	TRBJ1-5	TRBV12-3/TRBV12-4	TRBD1	CASSPRGWGQHNQPQHF	TGTGCCAGCAGTCCCCGCGGGTGGGGACAGCACAATCAGCCCCAGCATTTT
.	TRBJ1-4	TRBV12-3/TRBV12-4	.	CASTVNEKLFF	TGTGCCAGCACCGTCAATGAAAAACTGTTTTTT
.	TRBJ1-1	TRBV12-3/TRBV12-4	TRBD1	CASSPRDRGAEAFF	TGTGCCAGCAGCCCCCGGGACAGGGGAGCTGAAGCTTTCTTT
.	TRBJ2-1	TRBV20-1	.	CSVTRVVAYNEQFF	TGCAGTGTTACCAGGGTGGTAGCCTACAATGAGCAGTTCTTC
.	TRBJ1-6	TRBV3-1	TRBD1	CASSTTGGGSPLHF	TGTGCCAGCAGCACCACAGGGGGGGGATCACCCCTCCACTTT